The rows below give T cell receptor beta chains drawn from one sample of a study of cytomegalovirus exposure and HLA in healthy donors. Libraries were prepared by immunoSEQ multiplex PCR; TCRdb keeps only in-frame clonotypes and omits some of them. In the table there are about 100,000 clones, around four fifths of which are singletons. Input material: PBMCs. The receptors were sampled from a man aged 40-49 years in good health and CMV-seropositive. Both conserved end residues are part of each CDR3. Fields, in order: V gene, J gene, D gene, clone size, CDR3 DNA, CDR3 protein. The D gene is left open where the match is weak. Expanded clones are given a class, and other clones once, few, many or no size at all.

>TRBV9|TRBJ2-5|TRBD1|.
TGTGCCAGCAGCGTAAAAGGGACAGTTGAGACCCAGTACTTC
CASSVKGTVETQYF
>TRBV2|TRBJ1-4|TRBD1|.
TGTGCCAGCAGTGAACCGACAGGGTTTGCGGCTAATGAAAAACTGTTTTTT
CASSEPTGFAANEKLFF
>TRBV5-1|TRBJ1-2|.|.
TGCGCCAGCAGCTTGCAGGGGATAGATGGCTACACCTTC
CASSLQGIDGYTF
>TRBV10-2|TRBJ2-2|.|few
TGCGCCAGCATCAGCGTCGCGAACACCGGGGAGCTGTTTTTT
CASISVANTGELFF
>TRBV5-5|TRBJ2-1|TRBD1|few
TGTGCCAGCAGCTCCCGGGACAGACCTTACAATGAGCAGTTCTTC
CASSSRDRPYNEQFF
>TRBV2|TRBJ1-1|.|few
TGTGCCAGCAGTACCTCGTGGGGCGCAGAAGCTTTCTTT
CASSTSWGAEAFF
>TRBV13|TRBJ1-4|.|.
TGTGCCAGCAGCCAAACGGGGGGCGCGGGAAAACTGTTTTTT
CASSQTGGAGKLFF
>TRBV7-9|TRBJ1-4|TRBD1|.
TGTGCCAGCAGCCCAGGACAGGGGGCGAGGGAAAAACTGTTTTTT
CASSPGQGAREKLFF
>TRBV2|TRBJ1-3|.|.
TGTGCCAGCAGTGTGACAGGAGGACGATCTGGAAACACCATATATTTT
CASSVTGGRSGNTIYF
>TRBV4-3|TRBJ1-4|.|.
TGCGCCAGCAGCCAAGATGTCGCTGACAGTAATGAAAAACTGTTTTTT
CASSQDVADSNEKLFF
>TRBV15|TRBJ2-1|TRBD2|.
TGTGCCACCAGCAGAGGGGCCAGCGGGAGGGCCGAGAATGAGCAGTTCTTC
CATSRGASGRAENEQFF
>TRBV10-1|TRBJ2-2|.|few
TGCGCCAGCAGTGAGCGGGTATCCGGGGAGCTGTTTTTT
CASSERVSGELFF
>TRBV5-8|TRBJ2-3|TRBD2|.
TGTGCCAGCAGCTTGGGGCTAGCGGGGGCAGATACGCAGTATTTT
CASSLGLAGADTQYF
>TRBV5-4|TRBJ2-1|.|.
TGTGCCAGCAGCCAGAAAGGGGGGGGGCTAGCCTACAATGAGCAGTTCTTC
CASSQKGGGLAYNEQFF
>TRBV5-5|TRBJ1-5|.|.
TGTGCCAGCAGCTTGGGACAGAGCAATCAGCCCCAGCATTTT
CASSLGQSNQPQHF
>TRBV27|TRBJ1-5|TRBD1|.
TGTGCCAGCAGTTTTAGTGAGACAGGGGGCAATCAGCCCCAGCATTTT
CASSFSETGGNQPQHF
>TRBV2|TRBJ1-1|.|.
TGTGCCAGCCTTGGGGGGGACACTGAAGCTTTCTTT
CASLGGDTEAFF
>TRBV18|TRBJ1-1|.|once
TGTGCCAGCTCACCGAGCCAGGGCTCAATGAACACTGAAGCTTTCTTT
CASSPSQGSMNTEAFF
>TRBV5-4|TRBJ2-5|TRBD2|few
TGTGCCAGCAGCTTGGGACTAGCGGGGGGGCAAGAGACCCAGTACTTC
CASSLGLAGGQETQYF
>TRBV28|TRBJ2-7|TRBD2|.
TGTGCCAGCAGTCCCCCTAGCGGGAGCTACGAGCAGTACTTC
CASSPPSGSYEQYF
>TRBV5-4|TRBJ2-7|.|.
TGTGCCAGCAGCTTGGCCGGCAGGGCGGAGCAGTACTTC
CASSLAGRAEQYF
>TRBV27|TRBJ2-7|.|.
TGTGCCAGCAGGCCGACACCCGGCGAGCAGTACTTC
CASRPTPGEQYF